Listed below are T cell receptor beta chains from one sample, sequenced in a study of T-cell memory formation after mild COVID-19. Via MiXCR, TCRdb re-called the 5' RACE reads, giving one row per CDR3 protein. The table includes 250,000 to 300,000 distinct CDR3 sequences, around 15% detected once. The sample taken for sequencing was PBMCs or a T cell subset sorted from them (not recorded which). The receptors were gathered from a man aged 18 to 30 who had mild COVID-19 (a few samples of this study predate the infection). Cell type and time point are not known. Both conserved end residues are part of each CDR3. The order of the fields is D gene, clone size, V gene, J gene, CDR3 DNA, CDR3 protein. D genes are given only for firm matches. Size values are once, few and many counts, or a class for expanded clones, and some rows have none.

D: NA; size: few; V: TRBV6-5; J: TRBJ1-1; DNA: TGTGCCAGCTTTCAATCGGAGAACACTGAAGCTTTCTTT; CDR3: CASFQSENTEAFF
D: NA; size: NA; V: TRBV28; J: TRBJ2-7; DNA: TGTGCCAGCAGTCCCCAGGGAGTCGCCTACGAGCAGTACTTC; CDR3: CASSPQGVAYEQYF
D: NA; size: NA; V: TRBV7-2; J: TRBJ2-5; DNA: TGTGCCAGCAGCCTCCAGGGGGGGCAAGCGACCCAGTACTTC; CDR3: CASSLQGGQATQYF
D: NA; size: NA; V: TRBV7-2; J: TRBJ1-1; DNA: TGTGCCAGCAGCTCGGGACAACTGAACACTGAAGCTTTCTTT; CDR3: CASSSGQLNTEAFF
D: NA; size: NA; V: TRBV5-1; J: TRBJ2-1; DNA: TGCGCCAGCGGGCTTTACGGGGTCGACAATGAGCAGTTCTTC; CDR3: CASGLYGVDNEQFF
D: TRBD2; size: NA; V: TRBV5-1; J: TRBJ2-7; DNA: TGCGCCAGCAGCTTGGAGCTAGCGGGGAGCTACGAGCAGTACTTC; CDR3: CASSLELAGSYEQYF
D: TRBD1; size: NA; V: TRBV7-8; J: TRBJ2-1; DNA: TGTGCCAGCCAGACAGGGGGGGTCAATGAGCAGTTCTTC; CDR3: CASQTGGVNEQFF
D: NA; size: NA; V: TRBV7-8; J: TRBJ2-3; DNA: TGTGCCAGCAGCTTAATGGACCTGAGCACAGATACGCAGTATTTT; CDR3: CASSLMDLSTDTQYF
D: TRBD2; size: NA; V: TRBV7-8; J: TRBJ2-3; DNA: TGTGCCAGCAGCTTAGTAGGGAGGCAACTAGCGCCTAGGGGAGATACGCAGTATTTT; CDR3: CASSLVGRQLAPRGDTQYF
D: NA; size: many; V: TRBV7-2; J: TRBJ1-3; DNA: TGTGCCAGCAGCCCCGGCCCCTTCTCTGGAAACACCATATATTTT; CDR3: CASSPGPFSGNTIYF
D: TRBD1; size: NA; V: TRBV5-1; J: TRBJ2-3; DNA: TGCGCCAGCAGCCTTGGACAGGGTTACACAGATACGCAGTATTTT; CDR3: CASSLGQGYTDTQYF
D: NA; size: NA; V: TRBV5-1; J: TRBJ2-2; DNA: TGCGCCAGCAGTGGGGGACTGAACACCGGGGAGCTGTTTTTT; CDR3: CASSGGLNTGELFF
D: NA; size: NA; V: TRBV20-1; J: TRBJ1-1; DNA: TGCAGTGCTAGATATTTCGGACGGACGAACACTGAAGCTTTCTTT; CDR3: CSARYFGRTNTEAFF
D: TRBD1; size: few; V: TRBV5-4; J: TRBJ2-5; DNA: TGTGCCAGCAGCCGACAGGGGTCATCAGAGACCCAGTACTTC; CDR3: CASSRQGSSETQYF
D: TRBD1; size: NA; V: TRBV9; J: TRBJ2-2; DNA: TGTGCCAGCAGCGTAGGGACAGGGCAAGGCGGGGAGCTGTTTTTT; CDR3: CASSVGTGQGGELFF
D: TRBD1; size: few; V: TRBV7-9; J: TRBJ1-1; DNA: TGTGCCAGCAGTCCTACAGGGGGACACACTGAAGCTTTCTTT; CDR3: CASSPTGGHTEAFF
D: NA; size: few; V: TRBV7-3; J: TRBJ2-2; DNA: TGTGCCAGCAGCTCGCCCACCGATGCCGGGACGCCCGGGGAGCTGTTTTTT; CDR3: CASSSPTDAGTPGELFF
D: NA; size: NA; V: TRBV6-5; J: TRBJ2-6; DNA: TGTGCCAGCAGACAAGGGAGGTATGGGGCCAACGTCCTGACTTTC; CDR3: CASRQGRYGANVLTF
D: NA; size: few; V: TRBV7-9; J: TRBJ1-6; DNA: TGTGCCAGCAGCTTAGAATCCGCCGGTTCACCCCTCCACTTT; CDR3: CASSLESAGSPLHF
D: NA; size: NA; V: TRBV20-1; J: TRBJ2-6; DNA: TGCAGTGCAGTGCAATCTGGGGCCAACGTCCTGACTTTC; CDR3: CSAVQSGANVLTF
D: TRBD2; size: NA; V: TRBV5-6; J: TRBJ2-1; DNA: TGTGCCAGCAGCTTCAGAGCGGGGGGATACAATGAGCAGTTCTTC; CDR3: CASSFRAGGYNEQFF
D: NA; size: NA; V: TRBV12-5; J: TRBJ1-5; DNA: TGTGCTAGTGGTTTGGTATCCAGGGGCGCGGAGGCCGATCAGCCCCAGCATTTT; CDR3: CASGLVSRGAEADQPQHF